The rows below give T cell receptor beta chains drawn from one sample of a study of cytotoxic CD8 clonotypes in ibrutinib-treated CLL. Clones were sequenced by immunoSEQ multiplex PCR, and TCRdb holds only the in-frame ones, with some missing. The sample consists of about 140,000 clones, approximately 80% of them appearing once. This material consisted of PBMCs, taken after 12 months of ibrutinib treatment. These receptors were collected from a human donor with chronic lymphocytic leukemia. Both conserved end residues are part of each CDR3. A D gene is named only where the DNA matches it firmly. Clone size appears in some rows only: once, few, many, or a class for an expanded clone.

j_gene	d_gene	v_gene	abundance	CDR3nt	CDR3aa
TRBJ2-1	.	TRBV4-1	.	TGCGCCAGCAGCCAAGATGGGAGCCCCCCCTACAATGAGCAGTTCTTC	CASSQDGSPPYNEQFF
TRBJ1-5	.	TRBV28	.	TGTGCCAGCAGTTATAATCGAGCAGGGGATCAGCCCCAGCATTTT	CASSYNRAGDQPQHF
TRBJ2-2	TRBD1	TRBV30	.	TGTGCCTGGAGTGCCCAACAGGGGGGGGAGCTGTTTTTT	CAWSAQQGGELFF
TRBJ2-3	.	TRBV30	.	TGTGCCTGGAGTCTCCAACAAATTATAGGGACAGATACGCAGTATTTT	CAWSLQQIIGTDTQYF
TRBJ2-7	TRBD2	TRBV6-4	.	TGTGCCAGCAGCGTCCTGGGAGGGCCGAGCGGGAACTACGAGCAGTACTTC	CASSVLGGPSGNYEQYF
TRBJ1-5	.	TRBV30	many	TGTGCCTGGAGTGTACTCCCCTTTAGCAATCAGCCCCAGCATTTT	CAWSVLPFSNQPQHF
TRBJ2-1	.	TRBV19	.	TGTGCCAGTACCCAGATTGCGGGATACAATGAGCAGTTCTTC	CASTQIAGYNEQFF
TRBJ2-1	TRBD2	TRBV27	.	TGTGCCAGCAGGGGGACTAGCGCCTACAATGAGCAGTTCTTC	CASRGTSAYNEQFF
TRBJ2-1	.	TRBV2	.	TGTGCCAGCAGGGATGGCCTTGAGCAGTTCTTC	CASRDGLEQFF
TRBJ2-7	.	TRBV6-6	.	TGTGCCAGCAGAACCTACGGAGCTAGCTCCTACGAGCAGTACTTC	CASRTYGASSYEQYF
TRBJ1-5	.	TRBV6-5	few	TGTGCCAGCAGTGACTATAGCAATCAGCCCCAGCATTTT	CASSDYSNQPQHF
TRBJ1-3	TRBD1	TRBV13	.	TGTGCCAGCAGCTACGACAGGGGTGGAAACACCATATATTTT	CASSYDRGGNTIYF
TRBJ2-5	.	TRBV7-2	.	TGTGCCAGCAGCTTGGGGTCCCTGGGTGGGGTTGAAGAGACCCAGTACTTC	CASSLGSLGGVEETQYF
TRBJ2-2	.	TRBV5-6	.	TGTGCCAGCAGCTTGAGAAGGAAGAACACCGGGGAGCTGTTTTTT	CASSLRRKNTGELFF
TRBJ2-1	.	TRBV6-5	.	TGTGCCAGCTTTAGCTACAATGAGCAGTTCTTC	CASFSYNEQFF
TRBJ2-1	TRBD2	TRBV20-1	.	TGCAGTGCCGGGACTAGCGGGAGTCGGTTCTTC	CSAGTSGSRFF
TRBJ2-7	TRBD1	TRBV7-9	once	TGTGCCACGATGAGGGACAGTGCCTACGAGCAGTACTTC	CATMRDSAYEQYF
TRBJ1-5	.	TRBV19	.	TGTGCCAGTAGTATAGAGGCTACAGGGTTCCGGAGGCAGCCCCAGCATTTT	CASSIEATGFRRQPQHF
TRBJ2-5	.	TRBV19	.	TGTGCCAGTAGTTCAGGAGCATTCCAAGAGACCCAGTACTTC	CASSSGAFQETQYF
TRBJ2-7	TRBD2	TRBV11-2	.	TGTGCCAGCAGCCCCCGCCTAGCGGGGGGCGGTTACGAGCAGTACTTC	CASSPRLAGGGYEQYF
TRBJ1-2	.	TRBV21-1	.	TGTGCCAGCAGCAAAACAGGGGGCGTCTACTATGGCTACACCTTC	CASSKTGGVYYGYTF
TRBJ2-7	.	TRBV9	.	TGTGCCAGCAGCGTCGGACGCGAGCAGTACTTC	CASSVGREQYF
TRBJ2-7	TRBD1	TRBV19	.	TGTGCCAGTACCGGACAGGGGGAGTACGAGCAGTACTTC	CASTGQGEYEQYF
TRBJ1-4	TRBD1	TRBV4-2	.	TGTGCCAGCAGCCAGCCGCTGGGACAGCTTAATGAAAAACTGTTTTTT	CASSQPLGQLNEKLFF
TRBJ2-7	TRBD2	TRBV28	few	TGTGCCAGCAGTTCTACTAGCGGGGGGAGCTACGAGCAGTACTTC	CASSSTSGGSYEQYF
TRBJ1-5	.	TRBV18	.	TGTGCCAGCTCACCAGGAACAAGCAATCAGCCCCAGCATTTT	CASSPGTSNQPQHF
TRBJ2-5	.	TRBV6-5	.	TGTGCCAGCAGTTACCCCAACCAAGAGACCCAGTACTTC	CASSYPNQETQYF
TRBJ2-5	.	TRBV5-1	.	TGCGCCAGCAGCCGGGCCCCATGGGAGACCCAGTACTTC	CASSRAPWETQYF
TRBJ2-7	TRBD1	TRBV28	.	TGTGCCAGCAGTCCACGACAGGGGACCTACGTGGAGCAGTACTTC	CASSPRQGTYVEQYF
TRBJ2-7	TRBD2	TRBV2	.	TGTGCCAGCAGTAGCAGACTAGCGGCGACAGCGCAGTACTTC	CASSSRLAATAQYF
TRBJ2-1	TRBD2	TRBV10-3	.	TGTGCCATCAGGGGGGGGTCTATCTCTTACGGGAATGAGCAGTTCTTC	CAIRGGSISYGNEQFF
TRBJ1-1	.	TRBV7-9	.	TGTGCCAGCAGCTTACAGGGGAGCAGCACTGAAGCTTTCTTT	CASSLQGSSTEAFF
TRBJ1-3	.	TRBV4-2	.	TGTGCCAGCAGCCAAAAAGAGGTGATCGGAGGCTCTGGAAACACCATATATTTT	CASSQKEVIGGSGNTIYF
TRBJ1-2	.	TRBV18	.	TGTGCCAGCTCACCAAATGCCGCCATGGGGGGCTACACCTTC	CASSPNAAMGGYTF
TRBJ1-5	.	TRBV19	few	TGTGCCAGTACGGGGAGGGATCAGCCCCAGCATTTT	CASTGRDQPQHF
TRBJ2-7	.	TRBV5-5	.	TGTGCCAGCAGCTTGTCTTACAGGGACTCCTACGAGCAGTACTTC	CASSLSYRDSYEQYF
TRBJ1-2	.	TRBV9	.	TGTGCCAGCAGCGTAGCGAGGTTGGGTGGCTACACCTTC	CASSVARLGGYTF
TRBJ2-7	TRBD1	TRBV7-3	.	TGTGCCAGCAGCCCGCGGACAGGGGCGGGGGAGCAGTACTTC	CASSPRTGAGEQYF
TRBJ1-4	.	TRBV5-8	.	TGCGCCGCGGGTTTGTGGCGAGCTAATGAAAAACTGTTTTTT	CAAGLWRANEKLFF